This T cell receptor (beta chain) stems from a study of cytomegalovirus exposure and HLA in healthy donors. The CDR3 loop spans 12 amino acids. CDR1 MNHNS and CDR2 SASEGT come from the germline V gene. Deletions cut 3 bases from V and 9 bases from J, with 9 bases between. Primers for the PCR totalled 60 Vbeta and 13 Jbeta. Sequenced by immunoSEQ multiplex PCR; TCRdb stores in-frame clones only, minus some. The table records around 200,000 clones, roughly 80% of them present only once. V usage is TRBV6-1 and J usage is TRBJ1-3, with D perhaps TRBD1 (5 bases). The sequence was collected from a middle-aged woman in good health and CMV-seronegative. The sample taken for sequencing was PBMCs. In DNA form, the CDR3 reads TGTGCCAGCAGTGATGGGGCCAGCACCATATATTTT. Amino acid sequence: CASSDGASTIYF.